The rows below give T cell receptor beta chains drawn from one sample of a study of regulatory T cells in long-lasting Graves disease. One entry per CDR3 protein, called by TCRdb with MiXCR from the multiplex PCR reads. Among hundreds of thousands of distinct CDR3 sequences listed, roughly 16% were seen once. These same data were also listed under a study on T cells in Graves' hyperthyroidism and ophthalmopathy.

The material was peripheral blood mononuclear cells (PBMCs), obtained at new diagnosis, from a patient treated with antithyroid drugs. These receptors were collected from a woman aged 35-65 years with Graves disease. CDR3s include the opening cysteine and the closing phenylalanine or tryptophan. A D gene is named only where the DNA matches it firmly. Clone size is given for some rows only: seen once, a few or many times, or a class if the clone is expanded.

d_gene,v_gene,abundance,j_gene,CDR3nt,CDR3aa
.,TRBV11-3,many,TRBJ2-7,TGTGCCAGCAGCTTTACCCCGACGGGATGGCGGGAGCAGTACTTC,CASSFTPTGWREQYF
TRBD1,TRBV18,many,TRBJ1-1,TGTGCCAGCTCACCACCGGGGACAGGGGGGCTGAACACTGAAGCTTTCTTT,CASSPPGTGGLNTEAFF
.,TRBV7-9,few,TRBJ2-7,TGTGCCAGCAGCTCCATGGTATCCTACGAGCAGTACTTC,CASSSMVSYEQYF
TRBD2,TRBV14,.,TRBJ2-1,TGTGCCAGCAGCCAAGGAGGCGGGGGATACTACAATGAGCAGTTCTTC,CASSQGGGGYYNEQFF
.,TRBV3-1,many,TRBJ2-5,TGTGCCACCCAGATGAGCGGCCAAGAGACCCAGTACTTC,CATQMSGQETQYF
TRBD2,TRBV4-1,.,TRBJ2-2,TGCGCCAGCAGCCGCAGGGTAGCGGGTATAGGCCCCGGGGAGCTGTTTTTT,CASSRRVAGIGPGELFF
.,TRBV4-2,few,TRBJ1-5,TGTGCCAGCAGCCAAGATTACAGGGAGGGTAGTAATCAGCCCCAGCATTTT,CASSQDYREGSNQPQHF
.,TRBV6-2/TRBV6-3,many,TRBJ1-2,TGTGCCAGCAGTTACATGCCGTGGGGGATCGGCTATGGCTACACCTTC,CASSYMPWGIGYGYTF
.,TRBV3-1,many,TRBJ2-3,TGTGCCAGCAGCCCCCTCTCCCGGGAAACGCAGTATTTT,CASSPLSRETQYF
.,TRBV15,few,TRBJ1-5,TGTGCCACCAGCAGAGCCGGTCAGCCCCAGCATTTT,CATSRAGQPQHF
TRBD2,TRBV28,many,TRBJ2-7,TGTGCCAGCAGTGGGACTAGCGGGGAATACTACGAGCAGTACTTC,CASSGTSGEYYEQYF
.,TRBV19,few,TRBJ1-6,TGTGCCAGTAATAAGGGATTGGAAAATTCACCCCTCCACTTT,CASNKGLENSPLHF
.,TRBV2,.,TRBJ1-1,TGTGCCAGCAACGGGGGGTTGAACACTGAAGCTTTCTTT,CASNGGLNTEAFF
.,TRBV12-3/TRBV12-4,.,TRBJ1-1,TGTGCCAGCAGTTTCGAGGGGACAATGAACACTGAAGCTTTCTTT,CASSFEGTMNTEAFF
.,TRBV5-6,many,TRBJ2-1,TGTGCCAGCAGCGTCTTAAATGAGCAGTTCTTC,CASSVLNEQFF
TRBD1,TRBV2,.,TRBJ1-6,TGTGCCAGCAGTCTTCAGGGGGCTTCTAATAATTCACCCCTCCACTTT,CASSLQGASNNSPLHF
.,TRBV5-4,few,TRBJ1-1,TGTGCCAGCAGCCGCTTTGGGGGCACTGAAGCTTTCTTT,CASSRFGGTEAFF
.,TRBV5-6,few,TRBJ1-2,TGTGCCAGCAGCGCAGTGGGACAAAACTATGGCTACACCTTC,CASSAVGQNYGYTF
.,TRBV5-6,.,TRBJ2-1,TGTGCCAGCAGCTTGGGGGGCCTAGCGCTCTACAATGAGCAGTTCTTC,CASSLGGLALYNEQFF
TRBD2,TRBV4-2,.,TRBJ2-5,TGTGCCAGCAGCCAAGAACTAGCGGGGTGGGAGACCCAGTACTTC,CASSQELAGWETQYF
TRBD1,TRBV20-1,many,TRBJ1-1,TGCAGTGCTAGAACCGGGACAGGGAACACTGAAGCTTTCTTT,CSARTGTGNTEAFF
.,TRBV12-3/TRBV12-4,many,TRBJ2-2,TGTGCCAGCAGTTTGGGGACTTTCAACACCGGGGAGCTGTTTTTT,CASSLGTFNTGELFF
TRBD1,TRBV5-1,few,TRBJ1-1,TGCGCCAGCAGCTTGGCCACCGGACAGGGGGCCCAGGTTAAAAACACTGAAGCTTTCTTT,CASSLATGQGAQVKNTEAFF
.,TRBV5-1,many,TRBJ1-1,TGCGCCAGCAGCATTAGCGGAAACACTGAAGCTTTCTTT,CASSISGNTEAFF